The 21 T cell receptor beta chains reported below all come from one sample, sequenced in a study of blood T cells in healthy people across ages. It was with a sample-barcoded 5' primer and a J-beta primer mix that a second PCR of about 6 to 11 cycles was run. TCRdb reanalysed the 5' RACE reads using MiXCR and keeps one entry per CDR3 protein. The data show 550,000 to 600,000 distinct CDR3 sequences, with 25% to 30% seen just once and about 18% held by the top ten. Sequences were obtained from blood. Receptor source: a woman between 70 and 85 years old in good health.

The V and J genes are TRBV7-2 and TRBJ1-1; D is possibly TRBD1 (6 bases). Per germline, CDR1 SGHTA and CDR2 FQGNSA. The CDR3 has 15 residues. Trimming took off 7 bases at V and 4 bases at J, with 19 bases between the two ends. CDR3 protein: CASTSSGVILTEAFF. In nucleotides, the CDR3 is TGTGCCAGCACCTCTTCAGGGGTTATTCTCACTGAAGCTTTCTTT.

V usage is TRBV5-1 and J usage is TRBJ1-1; tentative D call: TRBD1 (5 bases). The germline CDR1 and CDR2 sequences are SGHRS and YFSETQ. The CDR3 runs 14 residues. Deletions cut 6 bases from V and 4 bases from J, with 16 bases between. The CDR3 reads CASKADGAITEAFF. CDR3 in DNA: TGCGCCAGCAAGGCCGACGGGGCCATCACTGAAGCTTTCTTT.

This clonotype has just a few counts. The chain employs TRBV12-3 or TRBV12-4 and TRBJ2-7; D unresolved. This CDR3 spans 14 amino acids. Trimming stripped 0 bases from V and 2 bases from J, with 8 bases between. The CDR3 sequence is CASSLAGTTYEQYF. CDR3 sequence (DNA): TGTGCCAGCAGTTTAGCCGGAACAACCTACGAGCAGTACTTC.

J is TRBJ2-7 and V is TRBV7-2; D may be TRBD2 (6 bases). Germline loops: CDR1 SGHTA, CDR2 FQGNSA. The V and J ends lost 0 bases and 1 base respectively, with 10 bases between them. CDR3 size: 15 residues. In DNA form, the CDR3 reads TGTGCCAGCAGCTTAGCGGCAGGGAGGTCCTACGAGCAGTACTTC. It codes for CASSLAAGRSYEQYF.

This clonotype showed up just a few times. The chain recombines TRBV25-1 with TRBJ2-5; D remains ambiguous. With 1 base removed from V and 2 bases from J, the gap between germline ends came to 8 bases. The CDR3 totals 14 residues. Germline CDR1 and CDR2: MGHDK and SYGVNS. CDR3 amino acids: CASSEWRDQETQYF. CDR3 DNA: TGTGCCAGCAGTGAATGGAGAGATCAAGAGACCCAGTACTTC.

This clonotype was counted once. The rearrangement joins TRBV6-5 to TRBJ2-5; D perhaps matches TRBD2 (5 bases). The DNA end lines up better with TRBJ2-1; the J call may be wrong. This CDR3 region has 15 residues. Germline V lookup: CDR1 MNHEY, CDR2 SVGAGI. The CDR3 sequence: CASSYTGILYNEQFF. Written as DNA, the CDR3 is TGTGCCAGCAGTTACACGGGGATACTCTACAATGAGCAGTTCTTC.

This clonotype appeared a few times. The chain joins TRBV6-2 or TRBV6-3 to TRBJ1-2, with D possibly matching TRBD1 (5 bases). V was clipped by 0 bases and J by 8 bases, with 16 bases between them. The CDR3 consists of 15 residues. Looked up from germline, CDR1 is MNHEY and CDR2 is SVGEGT. The CDR3: CASSYSSGPSGGYTF. DNA of the CDR3: TGTGCCAGCAGTTACTCATCAGGGCCTTCAGGAGGCTACACCTTC.

This clonotype was picked up a small number of times. The chain carries TRBV7-9 and TRBJ2-3, with D possibly being TRBD1 (6 bases). The V gene lost 3 bases and the J gene lost 0 bases, with 13 bases spanning the gap. Germline V gene sequence: CDR1 SEHNR, CDR2 FQNEAQ (reference sequence). The CDR3 consists of 16 residues. CDR3 in amino acids: CASSFVAGASTDTQYF. DNA for the CDR3: TGTGCCAGCAGCTTTGTCGCAGGGGCTAGCACAGATACGCAGTATTTT.

The rearrangement links TRBV7-3 to TRBJ2-3; possible D gene TRBD2, 7 bases. The CDR3 contains 14 residues. Germline lookup yields CDR1 SGHTA and CDR2 FQGTGA. V lost 5 bases to trimming and J lost 5 bases, with 14 bases between them. In DNA, the CDR3 is TGTGCCAGCAGCGAAACGGGGGGCGTAGATACGCAGTATTTT. Encoded protein: CASSETGGVDTQYF.

This clonotype was picked up one time. The chain has TRBV7-2 and TRBJ2-1; possibly TRBD1 or TRBD2 for D (6 bases each). Germline CDR1 SGHTA, CDR2 FQGNSA. CDR3 length equals 15 residues. V was shortened by 7 bases and J by 5 bases, with 18 bases between the two germline ends. The CDR3 DNA sequence: TGTGCCAGCATGCCTTTTGGGGGCGGGGACAATGAGCAGTTCTTC. It encodes CASMPFGGGDNEQFF.

In its sample, this clonotype was seen a few times. The chain carries TRBV5-1 and TRBJ1-6, with D hard to call. Germline V gene data show CDR1 as SGHRS and CDR2 as YFSETQ. V dropped 5 bases and J dropped 8 bases, with 8 bases sitting between them. The CDR3 loop spans 12 amino acids. The CDR3 loop reads CASRSFDSPLHF. CDR3 sequence (DNA): TGCGCCAGCAGGTCGTTCGATTCACCCCTCCACTTT.

This chain joins TRBV20-1 and TRBJ2-5; TRBD1 matches at 11 bases. The CDR3 spans 19 residues. V dropped 0 bases and J dropped 5; count of bases not matched to a gene: 17. Germline values: CDR1 DFQATT, CDR2 SNEGSKA (reference sequence). The DNA of the CDR3 is TGCAGTGCTAGAGATGCTGCCCGGGACAGGGGGGCTCCTCTTGAGACCCAGTACTTC. As protein: CSARDAARDRGAPLETQYF.

In this sample, this clonotype turned up a few times. The rearrangement uses TRBV7-7 and TRBJ1-5; 8 nucleotides align to TRBD1. The V and J ends lost 4 bases and 4 bases, in that order; junction bases with no gene match: 15. The CDR3 is made up of 18 amino acids. Germline V gene data show CDR1 as SSHAT and CDR2 as FNYEAQ (reference sequence). DNA of the CDR3: TGTGCCAGCAGCTGTGTCGGCGGGATGGACAGGGAAAATCAGCCCCAGCATTTT. Its protein is CASSCVGGMDRENQPQHF.

The V gene is TRBV4-2, the J gene TRBJ1-2; 8 nucleotides match TRBD1. The germline V gene encodes CDR1 LGHNA and CDR2 YNFKEQ. With V trimmed by 0 bases and J by 7 bases, 13 bases remained unmatched. The CDR3 is made up of 17 amino acids. CDR3: CASSQDRGLGTGSGYTF. CDR3 bases: TGTGCCAGCAGCCAAGATCGAGGCCTCGGGACAGGTAGTGGCTACACCTTC.

CDR3 region: CASSTYRAQTNYGYTF. CDR3 DNA sequence: TGTGCCAGCAGTACATACAGGGCCCAGACTAACTATGGCTACACCTTC. The gene calls are TRBV27 and TRBJ1-2; TRBD1 might be the D (6 bases). This CDR3 has 16 residues. The germline V gene has CDR1 MNHEY and CDR2 SMNVEV (reference sequence). V was shortened by 5 bases and J by 0 bases, with 16 bases between the two germline ends.

The chain couples TRBV20-1 to TRBJ1-2; TRBD1 matches at 7 bases. The CDR3 is 16 residues long. Trimming removed 6 bases from V and 4 bases from J; junction bases left unmatched: 17. CDR1 and CDR2 (germline): DFQATT, SNEGSKA (reference sequence). The CDR3 spells CSAHSGRQGGFYGYTF. The CDR3 DNA reads TGCAGTGCCCATAGCGGCAGGCAGGGGGGGTTCTATGGCTACACCTTC.

As concerns this clonotype: This CDR3 is missing its conserved last phenylalanine or tryptophan, likely due to a read error. CDR3 coding DNA: TGCAGCGTTGAGGGAGGGGGAAAACTGTTTCTT. It encodes CSVEGGGKLFL. The chain is built from TRBV29-1 and TRBJ1-4, with D possibly TRBD1 on 6 matching bases. V shed 3 bases and J shed 10 bases, with 9 bases lying between them. The CDR3 covers 11 residues. The germline V gene encodes CDR1 SQVTM and CDR2 ANQGSEA.

The chain is built from TRBV20-1 and TRBJ2-1; D not certain. The DNA end favors TRBJ2-7, so the J call may be wrong. This CDR3 is built from 13 residues. Germline CDR1 reads DFQATT; CDR2 reads SNEGSKA (reference sequence). For the CDR3, the DNA is TGCAGTGCTCGCCGTAGGGTGTCCTACGAGCAGTACTTC. Amino acid sequence: CSARRRVSYEQYF.

The genes are TRBV24-1 and TRBJ2-7; 10 bases are shared with TRBD1. CDR1 is KGHDR, CDR2 SFDVKD, per germline. This CDR3 contains 15 residues. Trimming removed 3 bases from V and 5 bases from J; junction bases left unmatched: 6. CDR3 sequence: CATSDGSTGGHEQYF. The CDR3 nucleotides are TGTGCCACCAGTGATGGTTCGACAGGGGGCCACGAGCAGTACTTC.

The chain couples TRBV12-5 to TRBJ1-1; no definite D call. This CDR3 contains 13 residues. V lost 2 bases and J 4 bases, leaving 8 bases between the germline ends. From germline, CDR1 is LGHNT and CDR2 FRNRAP. DNA for the CDR3: TGTGCTAGTGGTTTGAACTGGGGCACTGAAGCTTTCTTT. Encoded protein: CASGLNWGTEAFF.

The chain joins TRBV6-6 to TRBJ2-2, with D unclear. Trimming took off 5 bases at V and 2 bases at J, with 9 bases between the two ends. The germline gives CDR1 MNHNY, CDR2 SVGAGI (reference sequence). There are 14 residues in the CDR3. Written as DNA, the CDR3 is TGTGCCAGCAGTCGAGTCTCTAACACCGGGGAGCTGTTTTTT. Protein: CASSRVSNTGELFF.